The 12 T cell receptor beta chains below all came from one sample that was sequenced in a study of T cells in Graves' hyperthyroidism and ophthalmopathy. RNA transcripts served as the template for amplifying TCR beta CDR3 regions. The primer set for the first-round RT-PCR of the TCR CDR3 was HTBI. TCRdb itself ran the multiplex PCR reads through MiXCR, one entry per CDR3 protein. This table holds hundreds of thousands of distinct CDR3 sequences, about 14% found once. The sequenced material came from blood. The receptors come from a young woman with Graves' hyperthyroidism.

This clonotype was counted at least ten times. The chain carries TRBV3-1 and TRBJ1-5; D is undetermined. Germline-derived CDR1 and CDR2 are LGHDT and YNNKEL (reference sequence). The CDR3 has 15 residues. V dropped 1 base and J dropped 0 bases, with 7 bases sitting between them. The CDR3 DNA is TGTGCCAGCAGCCAAGGTCGGTATAGCAATCAGCCCCAGCATTTT. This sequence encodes CASSQGRYSNQPQHF.

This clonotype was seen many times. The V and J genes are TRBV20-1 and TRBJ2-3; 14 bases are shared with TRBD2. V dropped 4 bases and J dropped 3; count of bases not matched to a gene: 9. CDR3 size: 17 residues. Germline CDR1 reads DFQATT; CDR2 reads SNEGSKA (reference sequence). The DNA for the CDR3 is TGCAGTGCTATCAGCCCGGGACTAGCGGGAGCTACAGATACGCAGTATTTT. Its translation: CSAISPGLAGATDTQYF.

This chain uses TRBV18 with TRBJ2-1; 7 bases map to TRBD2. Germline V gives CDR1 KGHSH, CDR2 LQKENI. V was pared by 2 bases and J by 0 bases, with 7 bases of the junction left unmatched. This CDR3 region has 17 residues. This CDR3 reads CASSPAGRGSSYNEQFF. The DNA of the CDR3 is TGTGCCAGCTCACCAGCCGGGCGCGGGAGCTCCTACAATGAGCAGTTCTTC.

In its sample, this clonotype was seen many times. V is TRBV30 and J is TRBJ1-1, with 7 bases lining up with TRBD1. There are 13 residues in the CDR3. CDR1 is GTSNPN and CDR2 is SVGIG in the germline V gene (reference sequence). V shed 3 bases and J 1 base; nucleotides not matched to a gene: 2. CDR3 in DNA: TGTGCCTGGAGGACAGGGTGGAACACTGAAGCTTTCTTT. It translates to CAWRTGWNTEAFF.

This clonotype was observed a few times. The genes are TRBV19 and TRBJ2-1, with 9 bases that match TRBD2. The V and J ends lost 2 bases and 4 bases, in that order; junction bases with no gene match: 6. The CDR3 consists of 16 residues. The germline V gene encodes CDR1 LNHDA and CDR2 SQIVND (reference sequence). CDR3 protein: CASSIPGLADYNEQFF. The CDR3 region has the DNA TGTGCCAGTAGTATACCGGGACTAGCAGATTACAATGAGCAGTTCTTC.

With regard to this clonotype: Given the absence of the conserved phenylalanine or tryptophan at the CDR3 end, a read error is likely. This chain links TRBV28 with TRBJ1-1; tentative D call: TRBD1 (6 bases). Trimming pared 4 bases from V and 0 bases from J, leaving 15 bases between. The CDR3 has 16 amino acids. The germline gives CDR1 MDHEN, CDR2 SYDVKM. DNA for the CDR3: TGTGCCAGCAGTTCCGACCGGACAGCATTGAACACTGAAGCTTTCTCT. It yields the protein CASSSDRTALNTEAFS.

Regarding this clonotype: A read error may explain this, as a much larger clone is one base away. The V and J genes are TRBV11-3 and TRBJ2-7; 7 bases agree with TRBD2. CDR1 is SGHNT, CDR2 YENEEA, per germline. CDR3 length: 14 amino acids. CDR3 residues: CASSLAGRDYEQHF. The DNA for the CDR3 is TGTGCCAGCAGCTTAGCCGGACGGGACTACGAGCAGCACTTC.

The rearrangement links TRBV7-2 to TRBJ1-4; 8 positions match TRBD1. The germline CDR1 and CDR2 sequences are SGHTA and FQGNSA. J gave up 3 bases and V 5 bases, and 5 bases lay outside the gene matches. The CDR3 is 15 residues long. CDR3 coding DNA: TGTGCCAGCAGCACTGCAGGGGGCCCTAATGAAAAACTGTTTTTT. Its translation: CASSTAGGPNEKLFF.

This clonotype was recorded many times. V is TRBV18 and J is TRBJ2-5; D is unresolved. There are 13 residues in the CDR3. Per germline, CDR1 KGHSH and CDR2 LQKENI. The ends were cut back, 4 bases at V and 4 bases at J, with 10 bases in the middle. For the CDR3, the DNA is TGTGCCAGCTCACGCCTCTTAGGAGAGACCCAGTACTTC. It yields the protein CASSRLLGETQYF.

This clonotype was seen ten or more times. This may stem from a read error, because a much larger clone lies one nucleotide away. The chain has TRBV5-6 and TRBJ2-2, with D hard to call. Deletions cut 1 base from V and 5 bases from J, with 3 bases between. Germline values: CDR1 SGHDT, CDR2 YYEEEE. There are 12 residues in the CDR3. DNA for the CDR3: TGTGCCAGCAGCTTGTGGACCGGGGAGCTGTTTTTT. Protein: CASSLWTGELFF.

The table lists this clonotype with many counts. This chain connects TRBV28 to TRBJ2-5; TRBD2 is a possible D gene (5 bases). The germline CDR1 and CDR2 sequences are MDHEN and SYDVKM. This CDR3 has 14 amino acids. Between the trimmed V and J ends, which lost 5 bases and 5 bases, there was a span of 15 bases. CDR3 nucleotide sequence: TGTGCCAGCAGTCCCCCTAGCTTTGCGGAGACCCAGTACTTC. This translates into CASSPPSFAETQYF.

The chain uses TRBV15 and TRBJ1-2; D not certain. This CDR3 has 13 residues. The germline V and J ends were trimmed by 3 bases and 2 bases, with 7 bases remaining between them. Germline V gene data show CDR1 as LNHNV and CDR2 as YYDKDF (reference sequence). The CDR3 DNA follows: TGTGCCACCAGCAGTCAAGAGAACTATGGCTACACCTTC. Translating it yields CATSSQENYGYTF.